These T cell receptor beta chains were read from a single sample in a study of cytomegalovirus exposure and HLA in healthy donors. Some clones are missing from TCRdb's copy, which holds only in-frame ones; the method was immunoSEQ multiplex PCR. The sample gives approximately 140,000 clones, 70% to 85% of which show up once; approximately 1.9% is in the top ten. Sequencing used PBMCs. The receptor source for this set is a woman aged 35 to 49 in good health and CMV-seronegative. Both conserved end residues are trimmed from each CDR3.

v_gene: TRBV2; CDR3aa: AGQTNTEAF
v_gene: TRBV2; CDR3aa: ASTGQGLFQETQY
v_gene: TRBV7-2; CDR3aa: ASSLGDRVRSYEQY
v_gene: TRBV28; CDR3aa: ASGDRVAYEQY
v_gene: TRBV4-1; CDR3aa: ASSQLGLSGPGHEQY
v_gene: TRBV9; CDR3aa: ASSVTGSRPDTIY
v_gene: TRBV11-2; CDR3aa: ASSLGQGWKTQY
v_gene: TRBV6-5; CDR3aa: ASSLYRSYEQY
v_gene: TRBV27; CDR3aa: ASRGTSPTDTQY
v_gene: TRBV7-2; CDR3aa: ASSLAPGLPYEQY
v_gene: TRBV9; CDR3aa: ASSAGGDEQY
v_gene: TRBV7-2; CDR3aa: ASSSDRGVPNIQY